These 19 T cell receptor beta chains share one sample of origin, sequenced in a study of shared clonotypes between healthy human individuals (dated by TCRdb to 2018 to 2021). The library relied on the immunoSEQ multiplex PCR assay. As stored in TCRdb, this immuneACCESS dataset retains in-frame rearrangements with V and J assigned. A fraction of the clones does not appear; measured against another copy, unresolved V genes explain less than half of the discrepancy, and the remainder lacks a known reason. This sample is represented by 1.4 million or so clones; roughly 98.5% of them were singletons. Of the sample, roughly 0.36% is held by the ten largest clones. The material sequenced was naive CD4+ T cells sorted from blood. Read against the paper, the sample's cell subset or site label means: CD45RA+ positively selected. All receptors come from a young man in good health.

The chain has TRBV20-1 and TRBJ2-7; no firm D call. V shed 3 bases and J shed 7 bases, with 7 bases lying between them. The CDR3 sequence is 10 residues long. Looked up from germline, CDR1 is DFQATT and CDR2 is SNEGSKA (reference sequence). CDR3 region: CSASGREQYF. In nucleotides, the CDR3 is TGCAGTGCTAGTGGACGAGAGCAGTACTTC.

Points on this clone: Different DNA sequences within this sample yield the same CDR3. This chain links TRBV5-1 with TRBJ2-7; 8 positions match TRBD2. With 0 bases clipped from V and 3 bases from J, the junction kept 2 bases outside the gene matches. This CDR3 comprises 14 residues. Germline CDR1 and CDR2: SGHRS and YFSETQ. The CDR3 bases are TGCGCCAGCAGCTTGGCCGGGACTAGCTACGAGCAGTACTTC. Its protein product is CASSLAGTSYEQYF.

As for this clone: The sample has other DNA sequences that encode this CDR3 too. The chain is built from TRBV2 and TRBJ2-3; D is possibly TRBD2 (5 bases). Germline CDR1 and CDR2: SNHLY and FYNNEI. Trimming took off 5 bases at V and 3 bases at J, with 9 bases between the two ends. The CDR3 runs to 13 residues. The CDR3 DNA follows: TGTGCCAGCAGTAGAGGCGGGACAGATACGCAGTATTTT. This gives the protein CASSRGGTDTQYF.

The V call is TRBV29-1, the J call TRBJ1-1; D not certain. V shed 5 bases and J shed 3 bases, with 19 bases lying between them. The length of the CDR3 is 15 residues. The germline gives CDR1 SQVTM, CDR2 ANQGSEA. CDR3: CSVRFRVARDTEAFF. CDR3 nucleotides: TGCAGCGTTCGATTCCGAGTGGCGCGGGACACTGAAGCTTTCTTT.

The chain employs TRBV28 and TRBJ2-4, with a possible D match to TRBD2 (5 bases). Germline V CDR1 and CDR2: MDHEN, SYDVKM. The V end lost 5 bases, the J end lost 2 bases, and 10 bases lay between the germline ends. This CDR3 has 14 amino acids. CDR3 DNA sequence: TGTGCCAGCAGTCAAGGAGGTACCAAAAACATTCAGTACTTC. This gives the protein CASSQGGTKNIQYF.

V and J are TRBV30 and TRBJ2-7, with D perhaps matching TRBD1 (6 bases). Germline V gene sequence: CDR1 GTSNPN, CDR2 SVGIG (reference sequence). Trimming cost V 7 bases and J 11 bases, with 21 bases left between them. The CDR3 has 12 residues. Here the CDR3 DNA reads TGTGCCTCATACCAACAGGGTAATCAAAAGTACTTC. Translation gives CASYQQGNQKYF.

Details on this clone: The sample holds other DNA sequences that translate to the same CDR3. J is TRBJ2-5 and V is TRBV5-1; D perhaps matches TRBD2 (5 bases). The CDR3 is made up of 14 amino acids. V gave up 0 bases and J gave up 5 bases, with 11 bases separating them. Per germline, CDR1 SGHRS and CDR2 YFSETQ. This CDR3 is CASSLGASQETQYF. The CDR3 DNA reads TGCGCCAGCAGCTTGGGTGCTAGCCAGGAGACCCAGTACTTC.

This clone was recorded once. The rearrangement links TRBV10-2 to TRBJ2-3; the D is unclear. Per the germline V gene, CDR1 is WSHSY and CDR2 is SAAADI. The CDR3 length is 14 residues. V was cut by 2 bases and J by 6 bases, with 12 bases left in between. The CDR3 here is CASSETGRLDTQYF. CDR3 coding DNA: TGCGCCAGCAGTGAGACTGGCCGCCTCGATACGCAGTATTTT.

The V call is TRBV27, the J call TRBJ2-1; TRBD1 aligns across 10 bases. Per germline, CDR1 MNHEY and CDR2 SMNVEV (reference sequence). V lost 5 bases and J lost 6; bases outside the gene matches: 7. The CDR3 loop spans 15 amino acids. The chain's CDR3 is CASSRGTGVGNEQFF. The DNA for the CDR3 is TGTGCCAGCAGTCGGGGGACAGGGGTAGGCAATGAGCAGTTCTTC.

The CDR3 DNA reads as TGCAGCGTTGAGGGCAGAGGGGACCCGGTGGTAGATACGCAGTATTTT. Protein sequence: CSVEGRGDPVVDTQYF. This chain uses TRBV29-1 with TRBJ2-3; either TRBD1 or TRBD2 may fit D (5 bases each). Between the trimmed V and J ends, which lost 3 bases and 5 bases, there was a span of 21 bases. This CDR3 is built from 16 residues. Looked up from germline, CDR1 is SQVTM and CDR2 is ANQGSEA.

This sequence joins TRBV27 and TRBJ2-5; either TRBD1 or TRBD2 may supply D (6 bases each). This CDR3 spans 14 amino acids. Germline CDR1 MNHEY, CDR2 SMNVEV (reference sequence). V was pared by 3 bases and J by 5 bases, with 13 bases between. The CDR3, as DNA: TGTGCCAGCAGTTTGGCCGGGGGCGGGGAGACCCAGTACTTC. Protein sequence: CASSLAGGGETQYF.

This clone was detected once. This chain connects TRBV6-5 to TRBJ1-1; D uncertain. Trimming cost V 2 bases and J 5 bases, with 15 bases left between them. Germline V CDR1 and CDR2: MNHEY, SVGAGI. The CDR3 runs to 15 residues. CDR3 loop: CASSYRSFFATEAFF. CDR3 DNA sequence: TGTGCCAGCAGTTACCGGTCCTTCTTTGCTACTGAAGCTTTCTTT.

CDR3 in amino acids: CASGTGLANTGELFF. For the CDR3, the DNA is TGTGCCAGCGGAACGGGACTAGCGAACACCGGGGAGCTGTTTTTT. The chain joins TRBV6-6 to TRBJ2-2, with 8 bases fitting TRBD2. The CDR3 totals 15 residues. Trimming cost V 8 bases and J 0 bases; bases outside gene matches: 5. From germline, CDR1 is MNHNY and CDR2 SVGAGI (reference sequence).

This rearrangement joins TRBV14 to TRBJ1-1; D possibly corresponds to TRBD1 (6 bases). Trimming took 0 bases from V and 4 from J, leaving 15 bases between them. Germline values: CDR1 SGHDN, CDR2 FVKESK. CDR3 size: 16 residues. CDR3 sequence reads: CASSQDIRGRTTEAFF. The CDR3 bases are TGTGCCAGCAGCCAAGATATTAGGGGGAGGACCACTGAAGCTTTCTTT.

The chain is built from TRBV10-3 and TRBJ2-7; 13 bases fit TRBD2. Germline V lookup: CDR1 ENHRY, CDR2 SYGVKD. The CDR3 consists of 14 residues. Losses at the gene ends were 9 bases for V and 0 bases for J; bases not matched to a gene: 2. The CDR3 DNA reads TGTGCCATACGACTAGCGGGGGGCTCCTACGAGCAGTACTTC. It is translated as CAIRLAGGSYEQYF.

This clone was seen more than once but under ten times. V and J are TRBV2 and TRBJ2-3; D is undetermined. V was pared by 8 bases and J by 1 base, with 10 bases between. The CDR3 covers 13 residues. Germline lookup yields CDR1 SNHLY and CDR2 FYNNEI. The CDR3 sequence is CASSSLGTDTQYF. The CDR3 DNA reads as TGTGCCAGCTCGTCGCTAGGCACAGATACGCAGTATTTT. The whole variable domain, remainder taken from reference TRBV2 and TRBJ2-3, is EPEVTQTPSHQVTQMGQEVILRCVPISNHLYFYWYRQILGQKVEFLVSFYNNEISEKSEIFDDQFSVERPDGSNFTLKIRSTKLEDSAMYFCASSSLGTDTQYFGPGTRLTVL.

V is TRBV18 and J is TRBJ2-1; TRBD2 is a possible D gene (7 bases). The CDR3 consists of 12 residues. The V end was cut by 8 bases, the J end by 7 bases, with 12 bases between. CDR1 KGHSH and CDR2 LQKENI come from the germline V gene. CDR3 in amino acids: CASGGGGNEQFF. The CDR3 DNA reads as TGTGCCAGCGGAGGGGGAGGGAATGAGCAGTTCTTC.

The V gene is TRBV2, the J gene TRBJ2-1; 7 bases align to TRBD2. CDR1 and CDR2 from the germline V gene are SNHLY and FYNNEI. With V trimmed by 9 bases and J by 0 bases, 5 bases remained unmatched. This CDR3 spans 14 amino acids. The CDR3 nucleotides read TGTGCCAGTAGGAAGCGGGGCTCCTACAATGAGCAGTTCTTC. Residues: CASRKRGSYNEQFF.

The chain carries TRBV9 and TRBJ2-7; the match to TRBD1 covers 9 bases. CDR3 size: 16 residues. The J segment lost 3 bases and the V segment lost 4 bases, leaving 11 bases of the junction unmatched. CDR1 and CDR2 (germline): SGDLS, YYNGEE. The CDR3 DNA reads as TGTGCCAGCAGCCCACCGCCGGGACAGGGAGACTACGAGCAGTACTTC. It encodes CASSPPPGQGDYEQYF.